The 11 T cell receptor beta chains reported below all come from one sample, sequenced in a study of blood T cell repertoires in COVID-19 (dated by TCRdb to about 2020). The library came from the immunoSEQ multiplex PCR assay. This immuneACCESS table, as held by TCRdb, lists in-frame sequences with V and J called but not all clones. Of the missing ones, under half trace to an unresolved V gene in checked studies; the others have no known cause. Counted in this sample were more than 350,000 clones; around 89% of them appeared once. The ten largest clones take up around 1% of the sample. The sequenced material came from PBMCs or T cells enriched from blood (not recorded which). These receptors were taken from a man younger than 30 who had recovered from COVID-19.

This clone was seen a few times. The V and J genes are TRBV18 and TRBJ1-1; possible D gene TRBD1, 6 bases. The germline V and J ends were trimmed by 4 bases and 2 bases, with 8 bases remaining between them. The CDR3 runs to 13 residues. From germline, CDR1 is KGHSH and CDR2 LQKENI. The chain's CDR3 is CASSRTENTEAFF. The CDR3 DNA reads as TGTGCCAGCTCACGGACAGAAAACACTGAAGCTTTCTTT.

The CDR3 region is CASSQTGEQYF. CDR3 DNA: TGCGCCAGCAGCCAGACAGGAGAGCAGTACTTC. The chain joins TRBV4-1 to TRBJ2-7, with a weak D call TRBD1 (6 bases). This CDR3 has 11 amino acids. The V end was cut by 3 bases, the J end by 7 bases, with 7 bases between. The germline CDR1 and CDR2 sequences are MGHRA and YSYEKL.

The CDR3 protein is CASSRTGQGQTGELFF. CDR3 bases: TGTGCCAGCAGCCGAACGGGCCAGGGGCAGACCGGGGAGCTGTTTTTT. The chain joins TRBV3-1 (or the pseudogene TRBV3-2) to TRBJ2-2; the D gene is possibly TRBD1 (6 bases). Germline assignment: CDR1 LGHDT and CDR2 YNNKEL (reference sequence). Trimming stripped 4 bases from V and 5 bases from J, with 17 bases between. The CDR3 spans 16 residues.

The chain carries TRBV28 and TRBJ1-5, with a possible D match to TRBD1 (5 bases). This CDR3 region has 17 residues. CDR1 is MDHEN, CDR2 SYDVKM, per germline. V lost 6 bases and J lost 0, with 18 bases in between. The CDR3 nucleotides are TGTGCCAGCAGCCCATGGTCGTCCAGGGTTAGCAATCAGCCCCAGCATTTT. It codes for CASSPWSSRVSNQPQHF.

J is TRBJ2-7 and V is TRBV7-9; 9 bases match TRBD2. The CDR3 is 15 residues long. Trimming cost V 6 bases and J 3 bases; bases outside gene matches: 9. The germline V gene encodes CDR1 SEHNR and CDR2 FQNEAQ (reference sequence). The CDR3 region is CASSPPGLAVYEQYF. For the CDR3, the DNA is TGTGCCAGCAGTCCACCGGGACTAGCTGTCTACGAGCAGTACTTC.

A word on this clone: The sample has other DNA sequences that encode this CDR3 too. V gene TRBV27 combines with J gene TRBJ1-1; tentative D call: TRBD1 (5 bases). The CDR3 totals 12 residues. Germline loops: CDR1 MNHEY, CDR2 SMNVEV (reference sequence). V was trimmed by 4 bases and J by 4 bases, leaving 7 bases between them. CDR3 in DNA: TGTGCCAGCAGTTCGGGGGGCACTGAAGCTTTCTTT. This codes for CASSSGGTEAFF.

Only one count was recorded for this clone. V gene TRBV11-3 combines with J gene TRBJ1-5; a possible D gene is TRBD1 (5 bases). Deletions cut 8 bases from V and 11 bases from J, with 10 bases between. Germline loops: CDR1 SGHNT, CDR2 YENEEA. The CDR3 covers 10 residues. CDR3 nucleotides: TGTGCCAGCGTCCCGGGGGCCCAGCATTTT. It codes for CASVPGAQHF.

This clone showed up just once. The chain couples TRBV9 to TRBJ2-7, with 7 bases aligning to TRBD1. Germline loops: CDR1 SGDLS, CDR2 YYNGEE. The CDR3 runs to 15 residues. The V segment lost 0 bases and the J segment 3 bases; nucleotides outside the gene matches: 6. CDR3 residues: CASSVGTGVVYEQYF. The CDR3 DNA reads as TGTGCCAGCAGCGTAGGCACAGGGGTAGTCTACGAGCAGTACTTC.

The chain couples TRBV28 to TRBJ2-7, with TRBD2 identical over 9 bases. Germline CDR1 is MDHEN and CDR2 is SYDVKM. V dropped 5 bases and J dropped 5; count of bases not matched to a gene: 10. CDR3 length: 15 residues. The CDR3 reads CASSLSGSKRNEQYF. The CDR3 DNA reads as TGTGCCAGCAGTCTTAGCGGGAGTAAGAGGAACGAGCAGTACTTC.

The chain has TRBV5-1 and TRBJ1-6, with a weak D call TRBD1 (5 bases). The CDR3 length is 16 residues. Trimming removed 0 bases at V and 2 bases at J, with 9 bases between. Germline CDR1 SGHRS, CDR2 YFSETQ. The CDR3 region is CASSLARGTYNSPLHF. The CDR3 DNA sequence: TGCGCCAGCAGCTTGGCAAGGGGCACCTATAATTCACCCCTCCACTTT.

This sequence joins TRBV25-1 and TRBJ1-1, with 7 bases identical to TRBD1. Losses at the gene ends were 1 base for V and 3 bases for J; bases not matched to a gene: 5. This CDR3 spans 15 amino acids. The V gene's germline CDR1 is MGHDK and CDR2 SYGVNS. As DNA, the CDR3 is TGTGCCAGCAGTGAATTGAAGGGGGCGCACACTGAAGCTTTCTTT. Translating gives CASSELKGAHTEAFF. Full variable domain (remainder filled in from reference TRBV25-1 and TRBJ1-1): EADIYQTPRYLVIGTGKKITLECSQTMGHDKMYWYQQDPGMELHLIHYSYGVNSTEKGDLSSESTVSRIRTEHFPLTLESARPSHTSQYLCASSELKGAHTEAFFGQGTRLTVV.